The next 7 T cell receptor beta chains were all read from a single sample in a study of long-term antiretroviral therapy in people with HIV. Runs used v3.0 of the immunoSEQ assay and were done at survey level. The table came from immunoSEQ multiplex PCR; TCRdb's copy has only in-frame clones and leaves some out. The sample lists approximately 45,000 clones, approximately 86% seen once, with approximately 5.4% in the top ten. Sequencing used unsorted PBMCs, obtained 0.1 years before starting antiretroviral therapy. The source of these receptors is a woman in her forties or fifties with HIV.

The rearrangement uses TRBV7-9 and TRBJ2-1, with TRBD2 matching 9 bases. Trimming took 6 bases from V and 6 from J; bases not matched to a gene: 9. The CDR3 extends over 15 amino acids. Germline CDR1 and CDR2: SEHNR and FQNEAQ (reference sequence). DNA for the CDR3: TGTGCCAGCAGACCCTCGCGGGGGGGAGGCAATGAGCAGTTCTTC. This codes for CASRPSRGGGNEQFF.

The chain carries TRBV29-1 and TRBJ1-5; tentative D call: TRBD1 (6 bases). V was clipped by 7 bases and J by 1 base, with 14 bases between them. This CDR3 is 14 amino acids long. Germline V gene data show CDR1 as SQVTM and CDR2 as ANQGSEA. The CDR3 spells CSARSGASNQPQHF. CDR3 coding DNA: TGCAGCGCCCGCTCGGGGGCCAGCAATCAGCCCCAGCATTTT.

The V gene is TRBV7-9, the J gene TRBJ1-2, with 7 bases fitting TRBD1. Trimming cost V 10 bases and J 4 bases; bases outside gene matches: 3. The germline CDR1 and CDR2 sequences are SEHNR and FQNEAQ (reference sequence). The CDR3 extends over 11 amino acids. The chain's CDR3 is CATGGSYGYTF. CDR3 in DNA: TGTGCCACAGGGGGATCCTATGGCTACACCTTC.

The chain uses TRBV6-1 and TRBJ1-5; D unresolved. Germline CDR1 MNHNS, CDR2 SASEGT. The CDR3 consists of 13 residues. V was cut by 4 bases and J by 7 bases, with 11 bases left in between. CDR3: CASSGAETQPQHF. CDR3 coding DNA: TGTGCCAGCAGTGGGGCAGAAACCCAGCCCCAGCATTTT.

The rearrangement uses TRBV11-2 and TRBJ2-2; a possible D gene is TRBD2 (5 bases). This CDR3 is 13 amino acids long. CDR1 is SGHAT, CDR2 FQNNGV, per germline. The ends were cut back, 3 bases at V and 5 bases at J, with 7 bases in the middle. The CDR3 coding sequence is TGTGCCAGCAGCTTTGGAGGTACCGGGGAGCTGTTTTTT. Amino acid sequence: CASSFGGTGELFF.

The chain has TRBV7-9 and TRBJ1-3; D remains ambiguous. CDR3 size: 16 residues. The V and J ends lost 2 bases and 0 bases respectively, with 11 bases between them. CDR1 is SEHNR and CDR2 is FQNEAQ in the germline V gene (reference sequence). CDR3: CASSLFGRDSGNTIYF. In DNA, the CDR3 is TGTGCCAGCAGCTTATTCGGCCGCGACTCTGGAAACACCATATATTTT.

This clone was seen more than once but under ten times. This rearrangement joins TRBV25-1 to TRBJ1-2, with D perhaps TRBD1 (6 bases). The V and J ends lost 3 bases and 8 bases respectively, with 13 bases between them. CDR3 size: 13 residues. Germline V gene lookup returns CDR1 MGHDK and CDR2 SYGVNS. Here the CDR3 DNA reads TGTGCCAGCAGTGACGGACAGTCGCTGGGCTACACCTTC. Protein: CASSDGQSLGYTF.